This T cell receptor beta chain comes out of a study of shared clonotypes between healthy human individuals. Whole-study results and caveats: Estimated richness values were generally larger in naive subsets than in memory subsets.

V dropped 6 bases and J dropped 0; count of bases not matched to a gene: 18. The CDR3 loop spans 19 amino acids. CDR1 is MDHEN and CDR2 is SYDVKM in the germline V gene. The table came from immunoSEQ multiplex PCR; TCRdb's copy has only in-frame clones and leaves some out. The sample lists around 2.1 million clones; 93% were seen once. Naive CD8 cells lacked CD45RO, underwent positive selection for CCR7 and left out terminally differentiated effector memory CD45RA+ cells. To note about this clone: Its antigen is not known.

The chain has TRBV28 and TRBJ2-5; TRBD2 aligns across 8 bases. The receptor's source is a man aged 18 to 30 in good health. Some clones in this sample may be carry-over from other donors' samples. The specimen was naive CD8+ T cells from PBMCs. The DNA of the CDR3 is TGTGCCAGCAGCTCATCAGCGGATCCCCGGGGGGGGTACCAAGAGACCCAGTACTTC. Amino acid sequence: CASSSSADPRGGYQETQYF.